The 6 T cell receptor beta chains below all came from one sample that was sequenced in a study of blood T cell repertoires in COVID-19. Clones were sequenced by immunoSEQ multiplex PCR, and TCRdb holds only the in-frame ones, with some missing. The sample includes around 220,000 clones, roughly 80% of them seen just once. Sequencing was performed on peripheral blood. Source of these receptors: an elderly woman with active or convalescent COVID-19.

This chain connects TRBV5-4 to TRBJ2-3, with 10 bases fitting TRBD2. The CDR3 sequence is 15 residues long. Germline trimming cut 4 bases from V and 0 bases from J; bases unmatched to any gene: 2. Germline V gene data show CDR1 as SGHNT and CDR2 as YYREEE (reference sequence). As DNA, the CDR3 is TGTGCCAGCAGCGAGACTAGCGGGAGCACAGATACGCAGTATTTT. It translates to CASSETSGSTDTQYF.

This chain connects TRBV3-1 (or the pseudogene TRBV3-2) to TRBJ1-1; D not certain. This CDR3 spans 18 amino acids. Trimming removed 0 bases from V and 6 bases from J, with 23 bases in between. Germline CDR1 is LGHDT and CDR2 is YNNKEL (reference sequence). The CDR3 sequence is CASSQELGAPGYRAEAFF. CDR3 bases: TGTGCCAGCAGCCAAGAGCTGGGAGCGCCAGGATACCGGGCTGAAGCTTTCTTT.

The chain has TRBV9 and TRBJ2-7; 10 positions match TRBD2. With V trimmed by 8 bases and J by 4 bases, 3 bases remained unmatched. Germline CDR1 is SGDLS and CDR2 is YYNGEE. The CDR3 runs to 12 residues. The CDR3 is CASSSGSYEQYF. The CDR3 bases are TGTGCCAGTTCTAGCGGGAGTTACGAGCAGTACTTC. Combining the CDR3 with reference TRBV9 and TRBJ2-7 gives the whole variable domain DSGVTQTPKHLITATGQRVTLRCSPRSGDLSVYWYQQSLDQGLQFLIQYYNGEERAKGNILERFSAQQFPDLHSELNLSSLELGDSALYFCASSSGSYEQYFGPGTRLTVT.

The rearrangement uses TRBV19 and TRBJ1-5; TRBD1 matches at 7 bases. Trimming cost V 7 bases and J 9 bases; bases outside gene matches: 15. Per the germline V gene, CDR1 is LNHDA and CDR2 is SQIVND (reference sequence). This CDR3 is 15 amino acids long. CDR3 DNA: TGTGCCAGTACCTCCTCCCAGGGGGGACTTCGGCCCCAGCATTTT. This sequence encodes CASTSSQGGLRPQHF. Drawing the rest from reference TRBV19 and TRBJ1-5, the complete variable domain is DGGITQSPKYLFRKEGQNVTLSCEQNLNHDAMYWYRQDPGQGLRLIYYSQIVNDFQKGDIAEGYSVSREKKESFPLTVTSAQKNPTAFYLCASTSSQGGLRPQHFGDGTRLSIL.

This chain connects TRBV5-4 to TRBJ1-2; D remains ambiguous. V lost 2 bases, J lost 0 bases, and 8 bases lay in between. CDR3 length: 14 amino acids. Germline CDR1 and CDR2: SGHNT and YYREEE (reference sequence). CDR3 sequence (DNA): TGTGCCAGCAGCTTTGGGAGATCTAACTATGGCTACACCTTC. Translated, it gives CASSFGRSNYGYTF.

This chain uses TRBV30 with TRBJ2-1; D remains ambiguous. The V end was cut by 2 bases, the J end by 7 bases, with 6 bases between. This CDR3 region has 11 residues. Looked up from germline, CDR1 is GTSNPN and CDR2 is SVGIG (reference sequence). In nucleotides, the CDR3 is TGTGCCTGGAGTCAATTGAATGAGCAGTTCTTC. Its translation is CAWSQLNEQFF.